The 14 T cell receptor beta chains given below trace back to one sample, sequenced in a study of T cells in women clearing cervical HPV infection. Generated by immunoSEQ multiplex PCR, the TCRdb table keeps only in-frame clones and is missing some. The sample data list 45,000 to 55,000 clones. Sample: blood buffy coat. These TCRs come from a woman aged 18-70 years with a cervical HPV16 infection that either progressed to CIN3+ or cleared (not recorded which).

As concerns this clone: The read terminates 3 residues ahead of where the CDR3 ends, so the germline J gene completes it. V and J are TRBV20-1 and TRBJ2-5, with 10 bases matching TRBD2. The V and J ends lost 3 bases and 5 bases, in that order; junction bases with no gene match: 6. CDR3 length: 14 amino acids. In germline, CDR1 is DFQATT, CDR2 SNEGSKA (reference sequence). CDR3 residues: CSARSGLARETQYF. Incomplete CDR3 DNA: TGCAGTGCTAGGTCGGGACTAGCGAGGGAGACC.

Concerning this clone: The sequenced fragment ends 3 residues before the CDR3 boundary, so the rest is inferred from the germline J gene. The genes are TRBV6-4 and TRBJ2-2; 7 bases line up with TRBD2. The CDR3 is made up of 14 amino acids. The germline V gene encodes CDR1 MRHNA and CDR2 SNTAGT. Losses at the gene ends were 5 bases for V and 1 base for J; bases not matched to a gene: 1. The CDR3 bases that were read are TGTGCCAGCAGTAGCGGGATGAACACCGGGGAG. Residues: CASSSGMNTGE. The complete CDR3 sequence is CASSSGMNTGELFF.

With regard to this clone: The read terminates 3 residues ahead of where the CDR3 ends, so the germline J gene completes it. The rearrangement uses TRBV27 and TRBJ1-1; TRBD1 is a possible D gene (5 bases). V was cut by 6 bases and J by 1 base, with 15 bases left in between. Germline V CDR1 and CDR2: MNHEY, SMNVEV (reference sequence). CDR3 length: 15 amino acids. CDR3 residues: CASRNVREPNTEAFF. The covered CDR3 bases are TGTGCCAGCAGAAATGTCAGGGAGCCGAACACTGAA.

For this clone: The DNA ends 3 residues before the CDR3 does, and the rest of the CDR3 is filled in from the germline J gene. Other DNA sequences in this sample translate to the same CDR3. The chain links TRBV5-1 to TRBJ2-1, with 7 bases that match TRBD2. V dropped 4 bases and J dropped 4; count of bases not matched to a gene: 8. Germline V gene lookup returns CDR1 SGHRS and CDR2 YFSETQ. The CDR3 spans 15 residues. The sequenced CDR3 bases are TGCGCCAGCAGCCTTGGACTAGTTGTATACAATGAG. Translating it yields CASSLGLVVYNE. The entire CDR3 is CASSLGLVVYNEQFF.

CDR3 DNA (partial): TGTGCCAGCAGTTTCACCGGGACTCCGAATTCACCC. Its translation is CASSFTGTPNSP. The whole CDR3 is CASSFTGTPNSPLHF. The chain joins TRBV6-2 or TRBV6-3 to TRBJ1-6; D possibly corresponds to TRBD1 (5 bases). The read finishes 3 residues shy of the CDR3 end, and the germline J gene is used to complete it. In germline, CDR1 is MNHEY, CDR2 SVGEGT. Trimming removed 4 bases at V and 7 bases at J, with 14 bases between. This CDR3 is built from 15 residues.

With respect to this clone: The read ends 3 residues before the CDR3 terminus; that terminus is restored from the germline J gene. The chain employs TRBV2 and TRBJ1-5; D may be TRBD1 (6 bases). Trimming took 5 bases from V and 6 from J, leaving 17 bases between them. The germline CDR1 and CDR2 sequences are SNHLY and FYNNEI. The CDR3 spans 15 residues. The CDR3 sequence is CASSQEGGRTQPQHF. The sequenced CDR3 bases are TGTGCCAGCAGTCAGGAGGGGGGGCGAACTCAGCCC. The whole variable domain, remainder taken from reference TRBV2 and TRBJ1-5, is EPEVTQTPSHQVTQMGQEVILRCVPISNHLYFYWYRQILGQKVEFLVSFYNNEISEKSEIFDDQFSVERPDGSNFTLKIRSTKLEDSAMYFCASSQEGGRTQPQHFGDGTRLSIL.

Remarks on this clone: Coverage ceases 3 residues before the CDR3 finishes, and the germline J gene fills in the end. The J gene is TRBJ2-7, the V gene TRBV4-2; 10 bases map to TRBD2. V lost 2 bases to trimming and J lost 6 bases; unmatched junction nucleotides: 4. Germline CDR1 LGHNA, CDR2 YNFKEQ. This CDR3 contains 14 residues. The sequenced part of the CDR3 DNA is TGTGCCAGCAGCCAATCTAGCGGGAGCGCCGAG. Amino acids: CASSQSSGSAE. The entire CDR3 protein reads CASSQSSGSAEQYF.

A note on this clone: Relative to the germline gene, one junction end is altered; a read error may explain this. The read halts 3 residues ahead of the CDR3 end, with the missing end drawn from the germline J gene. This chain links TRBV5-4 with TRBJ1-3, with 9 bases that match TRBD1. The CDR3 length is 16 residues. CDR1 and CDR2 (germline): SGHNT, YYREEE (reference sequence). The CDR3 spells CASSRSGTGTGNIIYF. The part of the CDR3 DNA that was read is TGTGCCAGCAGCAGATCCGGGACAGGGACTGGAAACATC.

As for this clone: The sequence runs out 3 residues before the end of the CDR3; the remainder is reconstructed from the germline J gene. The sample contains more than one DNA sequence encoding this CDR3. The V call is TRBV30, the J call TRBJ1-1, with D perhaps TRBD1 (5 bases). Trimming stripped 3 bases from V and 2 bases from J, with 19 bases between. Germline V gene lookup returns CDR1 GTSNPN and CDR2 SVGIG (reference sequence). This CDR3 comprises 16 residues. CDR3 bases read: TGTGCCTGGAGCTACCTTAGCGGGGGAGTAAACACTGAA. Encoded protein: CAWSYLSGGVNTE. Given in full, the CDR3 is CAWSYLSGGVNTEAFF. The variable domain in full, completed from reference TRBV30 and TRBJ1-1, reads SQTIHQWPATLVQPVGSPLSLECTVEGTSNPNLYWYRQAAGRGLQLLFYSVGIGQISSEVPQNLSASRPQDRQFILSSKKLLLSDSGFYLCAWSYLSGGVNTEAFFGQGTRLTVV.

Details on this clone: The DNA ends 3 residues before the CDR3 does, and the rest of the CDR3 is filled in from the germline J gene. The V call is TRBV29-1, the J call TRBJ2-7; D is perhaps TRBD2 (6 bases). Germline CDR1 is SQVTM and CDR2 is ANQGSEA. The CDR3 contains 11 residues. V lost 4 bases and J 6 bases, leaving 10 bases between the germline ends. CDR3 DNA, as far as it was read: TGCAGCGTTGGGAGGGTCGGCGAG. Amino acid sequence: CSVGRVGE. The complete CDR3 sequence is CSVGRVGEQYF.

About this clone itself: The read falls 3 residues short of the CDR3 end, and the missing part is taken from the germline J gene. This chain joins TRBV10-1 and TRBJ2-1, with 14 bases fitting TRBD2. This CDR3 spans 18 amino acids. V lost 4 bases and J lost 1; bases outside the gene matches: 6. CDR1 is WNHNN, CDR2 SYGVQD, per germline (reference sequence). The sequenced part of the CDR3 DNA is TGCGCCAGCAGTGGACTAGCGGGAGGGCCAGGGTCCTACAATGAG. Encoded protein: CASSGLAGGPGSYNE. The whole CDR3 sequence reads CASSGLAGGPGSYNEQFF.

Remarks on this clone: Coverage ceases 3 residues before the CDR3 finishes, and the germline J gene fills in the end. V and J are TRBV7-9 and TRBJ2-5; D is unclear. The CDR3 contains 13 residues. V shed 2 bases and J shed 2 bases, with 6 bases lying between them. In germline, CDR1 is SEHNR, CDR2 FQNEAQ (reference sequence). Incomplete CDR3 DNA: TGTGCCAGCAGCTTACGACTTCAAGAGACC. This encodes CASSLRLQET. The full-length CDR3 reads as CASSLRLQETQYF.

Regarding this clone: Read data end 3 residues before the CDR3 end; the end is taken from the germline J gene. The J gene is TRBJ2-7, the V gene TRBV5-1, with 8 bases fitting TRBD1. The CDR3 is 14 residues long. Trimming removed 4 bases from V and 3 bases from J; junction bases left unmatched: 6. Germline loops: CDR1 SGHRS, CDR2 YFSETQ. The covered CDR3 bases are TGCGCCAGCAGCCATACGGGACAGGACTACGAG. This sequence encodes CASSHTGQDYE. From start to end, the CDR3 is CASSHTGQDYEQYF.

Comments on this clone: The read ends 3 residues shy of where the CDR3 ends; the end is completed using the germline J gene. V is TRBV6-2 or TRBV6-3 and J is TRBJ2-3, with D maybe TRBD1 (6 bases). With 5 bases removed from V and 8 bases from J, the gap between germline ends came to 8 bases. The CDR3 is 11 residues long. Germline V gene sequence: CDR1 MNHEY, CDR2 SVGEGT. The DNA read from the CDR3 is TGTGCCAGCAGTGGACAGTTTACG. Its translation is CASSGQFT. Given in full, the CDR3 is CASSGQFTQYF.